The 29 T cell receptor beta chains reported below all come from one sample, sequenced in a study of cytotoxic CD8 clonotypes in ibrutinib-treated CLL. The table came from immunoSEQ multiplex PCR; TCRdb's copy has only in-frame clones and leaves some out. The sample contains about 310,000 clones, 80% of which appear only once. The source material was PBMCs, sampled before ibrutinib treatment. Source of these receptors: a human donor with chronic lymphocytic leukemia.

The V gene is TRBV19, the J gene TRBJ2-3; no firm D call. The germline V gene has CDR1 LNHDA and CDR2 SQIVND (reference sequence). CDR3 length equals 15 residues. V lost 9 bases and J 2 bases, leaving 18 bases between the germline ends. CDR3 in DNA: TGTGCCAGCACTACTTCGTCTATGATCACAGATACGCAGTATTTT. Protein sequence: CASTTSSMITDTQYF.

The chain links TRBV7-9 to TRBJ1-5, with TRBD1 identical over 7 bases. This CDR3 has 15 residues. V trimming: 5 bases; J trimming: 0 bases; junction bases outside the gene matches: 4. The V gene's germline CDR1 is SEHNR and CDR2 FQNEAQ (reference sequence). CDR3 loop: CASSHGTASNQPQHF. The CDR3 DNA reads TGTGCCAGCAGCCATGGGACAGCTAGCAATCAGCCCCAGCATTTT.

The V gene is TRBV5-5, the J gene TRBJ1-2; TRBD1 agrees at 7 bases. J gave up 6 bases and V 2 bases, and 7 bases lay outside the gene matches. The CDR3 runs 14 residues. The germline gives CDR1 SGHKS, CDR2 YYEKEE (reference sequence). The CDR3 here is CASSFGGGLNGYTF. The CDR3 bases are TGTGCCAGCAGCTTTGGAGGGGGCCTAAATGGCTACACCTTC.

The chain employs TRBV16 and TRBJ2-3, with D perhaps matching TRBD1 or TRBD2 (5 bases each). The ends were cut back, 5 bases at V and 8 bases at J, with 17 bases in the middle. CDR1 KGHSY and CDR2 FQNENV come from the germline V gene. The CDR3 is made up of 14 amino acids. This CDR3 is CASSIDWGKSTQYF. The CDR3, as DNA: TGTGCCAGCAGCATTGACTGGGGGAAGAGTACGCAGTATTTT.

This clone was recorded a few times. The chain couples TRBV19 to TRBJ2-5; TRBD1 might be the D (6 bases). Germline loops: CDR1 LNHDA, CDR2 SQIVND (reference sequence). Trimming left V 6 bases short and J 7 bases short, with 18 bases between. This CDR3 region has 14 residues. The CDR3 protein is CASSHSGGLLTQYF. CDR3 bases: TGTGCCAGTAGCCACAGTGGGGGCCTCCTGACCCAGTACTTC.

This chain joins TRBV2 and TRBJ1-3; 7 bases line up with TRBD1. The germline CDR1 and CDR2 sequences are SNHLY and FYNNEI. The CDR3 covers 15 residues. V was pared by 4 bases and J by 2 bases, with 5 bases of the junction left unmatched. The CDR3: CASSVGTATGNTIYF. In DNA, the CDR3 is TGTGCCAGCAGTGTAGGGACAGCCACTGGAAACACCATATATTTT.

The chain recombines TRBV2 with TRBJ1-5, with 8 bases aligning to TRBD1. The V and J ends lost 4 bases and 7 bases, in that order; junction bases with no gene match: 3. Germline CDR1 is SNHLY and CDR2 is FYNNEI. This CDR3 spans 13 amino acids. In nucleotides, the CDR3 is TGTGCCAGCAGTGGACAGGGGCTCCAGCCCCAGCATTTT. Protein product: CASSGQGLQPQHF.

This chain joins TRBV27 and TRBJ2-7, with D hard to call. V lost 4 bases and J 1 base, leaving 8 bases between the germline ends. Germline V gives CDR1 MNHEY, CDR2 SMNVEV (reference sequence). The CDR3 has 13 amino acids. CDR3 sequence: CASSYKNSYEQYF. Written as DNA, the CDR3 is TGTGCCAGCAGTTATAAGAATTCCTACGAGCAGTACTTC.

The V and J genes are TRBV7-2 and TRBJ1-3, with unresolved D. There are 16 residues in the CDR3. Trimming cost V 3 bases and J 1 base, with 13 bases left between them. Germline CDR1 and CDR2: SGHTA and FQGNSA. Written as DNA, the CDR3 is TGTGCCAGCAGCTTGGGTCAGTTAGCATCTGGAAACACCATATATTTT. It is translated as CASSLGQLASGNTIYF.

The V call is TRBV10-3, the J call TRBJ1-5; no clear D gene. The CDR3 is 13 amino acids. Germline assignment: CDR1 ENHRY and CDR2 SYGVKD. V was pared by 4 bases and J by 0 bases, with 4 bases between. The chain's CDR3 is CAISGSSNQPQHF. The CDR3 DNA is TGTGCCATCAGTGGCAGTAGCAATCAGCCCCAGCATTTT.

The chain combines TRBV27 with TRBJ2-1; a weak D match, TRBD2 (5 bases). CDR3 size: 15 residues. Per the germline V gene, CDR1 is MNHEY and CDR2 is SMNVEV (reference sequence). Trimming pared 3 bases from V and 6 bases from J, leaving 15 bases between. The CDR3 DNA is TGTGCCAGCAGTTTGGTCGGGATCCCTTCCAATGAGCAGTTCTTC. It yields the protein CASSLVGIPSNEQFF.

This sequence joins TRBV29-1 and TRBJ1-1; D may be TRBD1 (5 bases). Per the germline V gene, CDR1 is SQVTM and CDR2 is ANQGSEA. The CDR3 runs to 11 residues. Deletions cut 6 bases from V and 6 bases from J, with 11 bases between. CDR3 loop: CSVFQGSEAFF. The CDR3 nucleotides are TGCAGCGTCTTTCAGGGATCTGAAGCTTTCTTT.

This chain uses TRBV6-5 with TRBJ2-7, with TRBD1 matching over 7 bases. The V gene's germline CDR1 is MNHEY and CDR2 SVGAGI. The CDR3 totals 14 residues. V lost 2 bases to trimming and J lost 4 bases; unmatched junction nucleotides: 5. CDR3 sequence (DNA): TGTGCCAGCAGTTACAACAGGGGCCTGTACGAGCAGTACTTC. This sequence encodes CASSYNRGLYEQYF.

The chain combines TRBV7-2 with TRBJ2-2; 8 positions agree with TRBD2. CDR1 SGHTA and CDR2 FQGNSA come from the germline V gene. This CDR3 region has 19 residues. V lost 5 bases, J lost 1 base, and 15 bases stayed unmatched. This CDR3 is CASSTPNRLAGGNTGELFF. The CDR3 DNA sequence: TGTGCCAGCAGCACACCAAATAGGCTCGCGGGAGGGAACACCGGGGAGCTGTTTTTT.

For the CDR3, the DNA is TGTGCCAGCAGCCTCCGTCAAGTCCCAGATACGCAGTATTTT. This encodes CASSLRQVPDTQYF. J is TRBJ2-3 and V is TRBV11-3; D not certain. V was trimmed by 5 bases and J by 4 bases, leaving 13 bases between them. Germline V gene sequence: CDR1 SGHNT, CDR2 YENEEA. The CDR3 has 14 residues.

The chain links TRBV19 to TRBJ1-1; 12 nucleotides line up with TRBD1. From germline, CDR1 is LNHDA and CDR2 SQIVND (reference sequence). V lost 8 bases to trimming and J lost 4 bases; unmatched junction nucleotides: 2. The CDR3 consists of 13 residues. The CDR3 here is CASGTGGITEAFF. In DNA form, the CDR3 reads TGTGCCAGTGGGACAGGGGGCATCACTGAAGCTTTCTTT.

The rearrangement links TRBV9 to TRBJ2-2, with 11 bases that match TRBD2. Germline CDR1 SGDLS, CDR2 YYNGEE. The CDR3 is 17 residues long. Losses at the gene ends were 3 bases for V and 2 bases for J; bases not matched to a gene: 6. CDR3: CASSAGLAELNTGELFF. DNA of the CDR3: TGTGCCAGCAGCGCGGGACTAGCGGAACTTAACACCGGGGAGCTGTTTTTT.

The CDR3 sequence is CATSRVLAGALETQYF. CDR3 in DNA: TGTGCCACCAGCAGAGTCCTAGCGGGAGCCTTAGAGACCCAGTACTTC. This chain uses TRBV15 with TRBJ2-5, with 10 bases matching TRBD2. The junction had 6 bases not matched to a gene; V was cut back by 1 base and J by 4 bases. Germline values: CDR1 LNHNV, CDR2 YYDKDF (reference sequence). The length of the CDR3 is 16 residues.

This chain links TRBV11-2 with TRBJ2-5; the D is unclear. The CDR3 runs 13 residues. Trimming pared 5 bases from V and 5 bases from J, leaving 12 bases between. Germline lookup yields CDR1 SGHAT and CDR2 FQNNGV. This CDR3 reads CASSRVGLETQYF. The DNA for the CDR3 is TGTGCCAGCAGCCGGGTGGGGTTGGAGACCCAGTACTTC.

This chain links TRBV10-3 with TRBJ2-5, with TRBD1 as a possible D gene (6 bases). Looked up from germline, CDR1 is ENHRY and CDR2 is SYGVKD. The CDR3 loop spans 16 amino acids. Trimming took 2 bases from V and 2 from J, leaving 15 bases between them. The CDR3 nucleotides are TGTGCCATCAGTGAGGGGGGCAGAAAGGGGCAAGAGACCCAGTACTTC. This translates into CAISEGGRKGQETQYF.

This clone appeared a few times. This chain connects TRBV7-2 to TRBJ1-1; D is unclear. The CDR3 has 13 residues. Germline V lookup: CDR1 SGHTA, CDR2 FQGNSA. Trimming pared 1 base from V and 4 bases from J, leaving 7 bases between. CDR3 sequence (DNA): TGTGCCAGCAGCTTAGAGAGAGTCACTGAAGCTTTCTTT. This gives the protein CASSLERVTEAFF. The full variable domain, in which reference TRBV7-2 and TRBJ1-1 provide the parts outside the CDR3, is GAGVSQSPSNKVTEKGKDVELRCDPISGHTALYWYRQSLGQGLEFLIYFQGNSAPDKSGLPSDRFSAERTGGSVSTLTIQRTQQEDSAVYLCASSLERVTEAFFGQGTRLTVV.

The CDR3 region is CASSRGQTAQETQYF. CDR3 DNA sequence: TGTGCCAGCAGCCGAGGACAAACTGCGCAAGAGACCCAGTACTTC. The chain joins TRBV5-8 to TRBJ2-5; TRBD1 might be the D (5 bases). The V gene's germline CDR1 is SGHTS and CDR2 YDEGEE. The CDR3 length is 15 residues. Trimming shortened V by 4 bases and J by 2 bases, and 15 bases separated the two germline ends.

The chain has TRBV28 and TRBJ2-7; 7 bases line up with TRBD1. Germline CDR1 is MDHEN and CDR2 is SYDVKM. V lost 3 bases and J lost 5; bases outside the gene matches: 4. CDR3 length: 13 residues. The CDR3 DNA follows: TGTGCCAGCAGTTTCGTACAGGGGCACGAGCAGTACTTC. This encodes CASSFVQGHEQYF.

The chain links TRBV15 to TRBJ2-1; D is unresolved. Germline-derived CDR1 and CDR2 are LNHNV and YYDKDF (reference sequence). V was trimmed by 3 bases and J by 2 bases, leaving 8 bases between them. The CDR3 extends over 14 amino acids. The chain's CDR3 is CATSRTSTYNEQFF. For the CDR3, the DNA is TGTGCCACCAGCAGGACAAGTACCTACAATGAGCAGTTCTTC.

This chain uses TRBV30 with TRBJ1-1, with D possibly TRBD1 on 5 matching bases. The V end was cut by 0 bases, the J end by 0 bases, with 8 bases between. CDR1 GTSNPN and CDR2 SVGIG come from the germline V gene (reference sequence). The CDR3 extends over 14 amino acids. In nucleotides, the CDR3 is TGTGCCTGGAGTGTTCAGGGCATGAACACTGAAGCTTTCTTT. Translation gives CAWSVQGMNTEAFF.

Concerning this clone: The junction departs from the called germline gene at one end, perhaps through a read error. The chain employs TRBV15 and TRBJ2-7; 7 bases are a match to TRBD2. The CDR3 contains 15 residues. CDR1 and CDR2 from the germline V gene are LNHNV and YYDKDF (reference sequence). The CDR3 DNA is TGTGCCACCAGAAGAGGCGGGAGACAACCCTACGAGCAGTACTTC. Translated, it gives CATRRGGRQPYEQYF.

This clone was counted a few times. This sequence joins TRBV18 and TRBJ1-5; D perhaps matches TRBD1 (5 bases). This CDR3 spans 15 amino acids. V dropped 1 base and J dropped 0 bases, with 7 bases sitting between them. The germline gives CDR1 KGHSH, CDR2 LQKENI. DNA of the CDR3: TGTGCCAGCTCACCACAAGGGGATAGCAATCAGCCCCAGCATTTT. It is translated as CASSPQGDSNQPQHF.

The rearrangement links TRBV29-1 to TRBJ2-7; D is tentatively TRBD1 or TRBD2 (5 bases each). The germline V and J ends were trimmed by 3 bases and 6 bases, with 12 bases remaining between them. Germline V gene lookup returns CDR1 SQVTM and CDR2 ANQGSEA. This CDR3 has 12 amino acids. The CDR3 nucleotides read TGCAGCGTTGATGGGGGAGCCGGCGAGCAGTACTTC. Protein product: CSVDGGAGEQYF.

This clone was counted only a few times. The J gene is TRBJ2-3, the V gene TRBV7-2; tentatively, D is TRBD2 (5 bases). Deletions cut 1 base from V and 1 base from J, with 9 bases between. The CDR3 covers 15 residues. Germline CDR1 is SGHTA and CDR2 is FQGNSA. The CDR3 loop is CASSLVGSGTDTQYF. The CDR3 nucleotides are TGTGCCAGCAGCTTAGTTGGGAGTGGCACAGATACGCAGTATTTT.